The next 21 T cell receptor beta chains were all read from a single sample in a study of lung T cells in sarcoidosis with Löfgren's syndrome. Each CDR3 protein is one row after TCRdb ran MiXCR on the reads. The data show some 19,000 distinct CDR3 sequences, around 20% seen once. Material for sequencing was CD4+ T cells from bronchoalveolar lavage. The receptors were gathered from a human donor with sarcoidosis (Löfgren's syndrome or another form), or a control subject (not recorded which).

This clonotype is categorized as medium-sized (0.01 to 0.1%). This chain connects TRBV20-1 to TRBJ2-1, with D possibly matching TRBD2 (6 bases). The CDR3 has 15 residues. Germline values: CDR1 DFQATT, CDR2 SNEGSKA (reference sequence). Trimming took off 2 bases at V and 5 bases at J, with 16 bases between the two ends. The CDR3 DNA reads TGCAGTGCTAGACTAGCGAGATCCCCAAACAATGAGCAGTTCTTC. Its translation is CSARLARSPNNEQFF.

As for this clonotype: A read error may explain this, as a much larger clone is one base away. The final CDR3 position lacks the conserved phenylalanine or tryptophan, pointing to a likely read error. The chain employs TRBV7-9 and TRBJ1-1, with TRBD1 matching over 12 bases. Germline V lookup: CDR1 SEHNR, CDR2 FQNEAQ (reference sequence). The J segment lost 8 bases and the V segment lost 5 bases, leaving 6 bases of the junction unmatched. The CDR3 runs 14 residues. CDR3 in DNA: TGTGCCAGCAGCCAGGGACAGGGGGCGCGGGAAGCTTTCCTT. It encodes CASSQGQGAREAFL.

This clonotype qualifies as medium-sized. The chain has TRBV6-1 and TRBJ2-2; perhaps TRBD1 as D (6 bases). Germline-derived CDR1 and CDR2 are MNHNS and SASEGT. The length of the CDR3 is 15 residues. Trimming shortened V by 7 bases and J by 2 bases, and 14 bases separated the two germline ends. Written as DNA, the CDR3 is TGTGCCAGCACCCTCCGGACAGCCAACACCGGGGAGCTGTTTTTT. This encodes CASTLRTANTGELFF.

This clonotype occurred many times. This rearrangement joins TRBV7-2 to TRBJ2-3, with a possible D match to TRBD1 (5 bases). CDR3 size: 16 residues. The V end lost 0 bases, the J end lost 5 bases, and 15 bases lay between the germline ends. The V gene's germline CDR1 is SGHTA and CDR2 FQGNSA. The CDR3 bases are TGTGCCAGCAGCTTAGCGCGTACTTCCCAGGGAGATACGCAGTATTTT. Protein product: CASSLARTSQGDTQYF. Variable domain in full (rest from reference TRBV7-2 and TRBJ2-3): GAGVSQSPSNKVTEKGKDVELRCDPISGHTALYWYRQSLGQGLEFLIYFQGNSAPDKSGLPSDRFSAERTGGSVSTLTIQRTQQEDSAVYLCASSLARTSQGDTQYFGPGTRLTVL.

In its sample, this clonotype is medium-sized. The J gene is TRBJ2-5, the V gene TRBV28; 13 bases align to TRBD2. Trimming at V came to 3 bases and at J to 1 base, leaving 11 bases not matched to a gene. CDR3 length: 19 amino acids. CDR1 MDHEN and CDR2 SYDVKM come from the germline V gene. The CDR3 reads CASSFRTSGRGGFQETQYF. The CDR3 DNA reads as TGTGCCAGCAGTTTTCGGACTAGCGGGAGAGGGGGCTTCCAAGAGACCCAGTACTTC.

This clonotype was seen at least ten times. The V and J genes are TRBV12-3 or TRBV12-4 and TRBJ1-1, with TRBD1 matching over 8 bases. This CDR3 comprises 13 residues. V lost 8 bases and J lost 5; bases outside the gene matches: 7. CDR3 residues: CASHWTGWTEAFF. DNA of the CDR3: TGTGCCAGCCATTGGACAGGGTGGACTGAAGCTTTCTTT.

The sample holds many counts of this clonotype. This chain links TRBV7-2 with TRBJ1-1, with D uncertain. CDR1 and CDR2 from the germline V gene are SGHTA and FQGNSA. Trimming cost V 5 bases and J 4 bases, with 14 bases left between them. The CDR3 is made up of 14 amino acids. CDR3 sequence reads: CASSRVAVGTEAFF. CDR3 in DNA: TGTGCCAGCAGCCGAGTGGCAGTGGGCACTGAAGCTTTCTTT.

This clonotype showed up many times. J is TRBJ1-1 and V is TRBV7-2, with a weak D call TRBD1 (6 bases). CDR1 and CDR2 (germline): SGHTA, FQGNSA. The V end was cut by 4 bases, the J end by 4 bases, with 10 bases between. This CDR3 region has 13 residues. CDR3 DNA: TGTGCCAGCAGCTCCAGGGGAATCACTGAAGCTTTCTTT. Protein: CASSSRGITEAFF.

This clonotype was detected ten times or more. This chain joins TRBV7-2 and TRBJ1-5; possible D gene TRBD1, 6 bases. The CDR3 has 13 amino acids. Germline CDR1 reads SGHTA; CDR2 reads FQGNSA. V dropped 3 bases and J dropped 7 bases, with 10 bases sitting between them. This chain's CDR3 is CASSFKGDQPQHF. The CDR3 DNA is TGTGCCAGCAGCTTCAAGGGGGACCAGCCCCAGCATTTT.

Remarks on this clonotype: A much bigger clone sits one base away, suggesting this may be a read error. The missing conserved phenylalanine or tryptophan at the end of this CDR3 makes a read error likely. V gene TRBV2 combines with J gene TRBJ1-2; the D is unclear. V was trimmed by 6 bases and J by 1 base, leaving 6 bases between them. CDR3 length: 12 amino acids. Germline V gene data show CDR1 as SNHLY and CDR2 as FYNNEI. The CDR3 bases are TGTGCCAGCAGGGCCAATAACTATGGCTACACCCTC. It is translated as CASRANNYGYTL.

By sample share, this clonotype is medium-sized. V is TRBV6-1 and J is TRBJ2-3, with 7 bases lining up with TRBD2. J was trimmed by 3 bases and V by 6 bases; bases with no gene match: 12. The germline V gene has CDR1 MNHNS and CDR2 SASEGT. This CDR3 contains 16 residues. The DNA of the CDR3 is TGTGCCAGCAGGCCCAGGGAGGGAGCGGTGACAGATACGCAGTATTTT. This sequence encodes CASRPREGAVTDTQYF.

This clonotype is judged medium-sized. The V gene is TRBV6-2 or TRBV6-3, the J gene TRBJ1-5; possibly TRBD1 for D (5 bases). Germline loops: CDR1 MNHEY, CDR2 SVGEGT. Between the trimmed V and J ends, which lost 4 bases and 0 bases, there was a span of 13 bases. The CDR3 has 16 amino acids. Here the CDR3 reads CASSSTLGGSNQPQHF. DNA for the CDR3: TGTGCCAGCAGTTCCACCCTGGGGGGTAGCAATCAGCCCCAGCATTTT.

Note on this clonotype: A much more abundant neighbour one base away suggests this may be a read error. This chain uses TRBV2 with TRBJ2-5; the match to TRBD1 covers 9 bases. CDR1 and CDR2 (germline): SNHLY, FYNNEI. The length of the CDR3 is 14 residues. The J segment lost 6 bases and the V segment lost 11 bases, leaving 13 bases of the junction unmatched. CDR3 coding DNA: TGTGCCGGGACAAAGGACAGGGGTGGGAAGACCCAGTACTTC. It yields the protein CAGTKDRGGKTQYF.

A few counts support this clonotype. V gene TRBV19 combines with J gene TRBJ2-3; 9 positions agree with TRBD1. Looked up from germline, CDR1 is LNHDA and CDR2 is SQIVND (reference sequence). CDR3 length equals 17 residues. Trimming at V came to 7 bases and at J to 4 bases, leaving 15 bases not matched to a gene. The CDR3 DNA reads TGTGCCAGTACCAAGACCTCGGGACAGGGTGGACCAGATACGCAGTATTTT. It is translated as CASTKTSGQGGPDTQYF.

In the case of this clonotype: This may be a read error, as it is one base from a much larger clone. As DNA, the CDR3 is TGTGCCAGCAGTGTAGCGGGAGGGCATAAGACCCAGTACTTC. It codes for CASSVAGGHKTQYF. The gene calls are TRBV7-3 and TRBJ2-5; 11 nucleotides line up with TRBD2. V shed 6 bases and J 6 bases; nucleotides not matched to a gene: 6. This CDR3 has 14 amino acids. The germline V gene has CDR1 SGHTA and CDR2 FQGTGA.

This clonotype has at least ten counts. The chain couples TRBV18 to TRBJ2-3; D is possibly TRBD1 (5 bases). V was trimmed by 5 bases and J by 0 bases, leaving 9 bases between them. The germline CDR1 and CDR2 sequences are KGHSH and LQKENI. The CDR3 consists of 14 residues. CDR3 amino acids: CASSSRQSTDTQYF. The CDR3 nucleotides read TGTGCCAGCTCATCACGACAGAGCACAGATACGCAGTATTTT.

This clonotype is medium-sized within its sample. This chain joins TRBV6-2 or TRBV6-3 and TRBJ2-3, with TRBD2 matching 13 bases. Per germline, CDR1 MNHEY and CDR2 SVGEGT. The CDR3 has 16 residues. Trimming removed 6 bases from V and 5 bases from J; junction bases left unmatched: 8. CDR3 sequence reads: CASSYELAGGGDTQYF. CDR3 bases: TGTGCCAGCAGCTACGAACTAGCGGGAGGGGGAGATACGCAGTATTTT.

By share, this clonotype counts as medium-sized. J is TRBJ1-2 and V is TRBV27; 11 nucleotides line up with TRBD1. Germline CDR1 MNHEY, CDR2 SMNVEV (reference sequence). The junction had 10 bases not matched to a gene; V was cut back by 5 bases and J by 8 bases. There are 15 residues in the CDR3. CDR3 residues: CASSPGTGGLRGYTF. The DNA for the CDR3 is TGTGCCAGCAGTCCCGGGACAGGGGGTCTCCGGGGCTACACCTTC.

The chain has TRBV29-1 and TRBJ2-1; D unclear. CDR1 and CDR2 from the germline V gene are SQVTM and ANQGSEA. The CDR3 has 12 residues. V was shortened by 6 bases and J by 6 bases, with 12 bases between the two germline ends. In DNA, the CDR3 is TGCAGCGTCGAGCTTGCGAGCAATGAGCAGTTCTTC. Amino acids: CSVELASNEQFF.

This clonotype was detected only a few times. The chain uses TRBV11-3 and TRBJ2-7, with TRBD2 matching over 11 bases. The CDR3 has 15 residues. V was pared by 5 bases and J by 3 bases, with 6 bases of the junction left unmatched. Germline CDR1 SGHNT, CDR2 YENEEA. CDR3 in amino acids: CASSRGLAGHYEQYF. Here the CDR3 DNA reads TGTGCCAGCAGCCGAGGACTAGCGGGTCACTACGAGCAGTACTTC. Complete variable domain (other parts from reference TRBV11-3 and TRBJ2-7): EAGVVQSPRYKIIEKKQPVAFWCNPISGHNTLYWYLQNLGQGPELLIRYENEEAVDDSQLPKDRFSAERLKGVDSTLKIQPAELGDSAVYLCASSRGLAGHYEQYFGPGTRLTVT.

The sample holds many counts of this clonotype. This sequence joins TRBV14 and TRBJ1-1; the match to TRBD1 covers 7 bases. Germline V gene lookup returns CDR1 SGHDN and CDR2 FVKESK. V shed 2 bases and J 6 bases; nucleotides not matched to a gene: 9. This CDR3 spans 15 amino acids. The CDR3: CASSQIDRGHAEAFF. The CDR3 DNA follows: TGTGCCAGCAGCCAAATAGATAGGGGGCACGCTGAAGCTTTCTTT.